The TCR beta chain under discussion was sequenced for a study of blood T cells in healthy people across ages. A second PCR, run for about 7 to 11 cycles, used a sample-barcoded 5' primer plus a J-beta primer mix. TCRdb processed the 5' RACE reads anew with MiXCR; each CDR3 protein has one entry. The sample has about 970,000 distinct CDR3 sequences, about 51% seen once; the top ten hold 20% to 25%. V was clipped by 0 bases and J by 2 bases, with 7 bases between them. CDR1 is DFQATT and CDR2 is SNEGSKA in the germline V gene (reference sequence). This CDR3 comprises 13 residues. Only one count was recorded for this clonotype.

Sequenced material: blood. The chain joins TRBV20-1 to TRBJ2-5; D is unclear. This TCR was sampled from an older woman in good health. CDR3: CSARESGQETQYF. CDR3 DNA sequence: TGCAGTGCTAGAGAATCCGGGCAAGAGACCCAGTACTTC.